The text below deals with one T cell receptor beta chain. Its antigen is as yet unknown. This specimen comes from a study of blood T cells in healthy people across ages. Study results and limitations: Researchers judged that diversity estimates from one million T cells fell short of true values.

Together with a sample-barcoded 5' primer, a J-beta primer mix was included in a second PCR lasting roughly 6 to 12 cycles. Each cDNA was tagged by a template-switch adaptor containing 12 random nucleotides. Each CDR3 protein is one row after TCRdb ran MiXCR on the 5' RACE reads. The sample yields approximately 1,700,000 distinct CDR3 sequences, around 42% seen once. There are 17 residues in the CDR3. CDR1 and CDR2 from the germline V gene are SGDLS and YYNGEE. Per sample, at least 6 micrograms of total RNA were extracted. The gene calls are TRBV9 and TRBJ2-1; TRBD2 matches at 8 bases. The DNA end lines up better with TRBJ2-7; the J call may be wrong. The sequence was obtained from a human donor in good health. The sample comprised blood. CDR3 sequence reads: CASSVQSGGVSYNEQYF. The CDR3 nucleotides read TGTGCCAGCAGCGTACAAAGCGGGGGTGTCTCCTACAATGAGCAGTACTTC.